What follows describes a single T cell receptor (beta chain). The antigen is unknown. Everyone who donated was a healthy Caucasian. This specimen comes from a study of identical twins. The V segment lost 4 bases and the J segment 7 bases; nucleotides outside the gene matches: 5. This CDR3 is built from 14 residues. The germline gives CDR1 SEHNR, CDR2 FQNEAQ (reference sequence). Study-wide results and caveats: Instead of following the same donors, the conclusions were based on cross-sectional statistical analysis.

The cDNA had a unique molecular identifier and a template-switch universal primer site. MiXCR, run by TCRdb on the 5' RACE reads, gives a single entry per CDR3 protein. In the table there are roughly 1,500,000 distinct CDR3 sequences, less than 35% of which are singletons. Sequencing input: cord blood. The chain recombines TRBV7-9 with TRBJ2-1; 9 nucleotides match TRBD2. The sequence was collected from a newborn girl in good health. CDR3 sequence (DNA): TGTGCCAGCAGCTACGGGACTAGCTGGAATGAGCAGTTCTTC. Translation gives CASSYGTSWNEQFF.